Listed below are T cell receptor beta chains from one sample, sequenced in a study of early T cells in non-severe SARS-CoV-2 infection. TCRdb recomputed calls from the 5' RACE reads with MiXCR, one row per CDR3 protein. In the table there are roughly 81,000 distinct CDR3 sequences, 9% to 14% of which are singletons. What was sequenced was whole blood. These TCRs come from an adult who was a healthcare worker with PCR-confirmed SARS-CoV-2 infection or an uninfected control (not recorded which). Each CDR3 is given with its conserved first and last residue. D genes are given only for firm matches. Rows may omit the clone size; those that give it use once, few, many or a size class.

>few|TRBV5-1|TRBJ2-5|TRBD2
CASSPQWGGSETQYF
TGCGCCAGCAGCCCCCAATGGGGAGGGTCGGAGACCCAGTACTTC
>many|TRBV5-1|TRBJ2-1|TRBD2
CASSQLAGDANEQFF
TGCGCCAGCAGCCAACTAGCGGGAGACGCAAATGAGCAGTTCTTC
>NA|TRBV7-6|TRBJ2-2|NA
CASSPLSWGSVGELFF
TGTGCCAGCAGCCCATTAAGCTGGGGGAGCGTCGGGGAGCTGTTTTTT
>many|TRBV29-1|TRBJ2-7|TRBD2
CSALPERGSYEQYF
TGCAGCGCCCTACCCGAGCGGGGTTCCTACGAGCAGTACTTC
>few|TRBV20-1|TRBJ2-7|TRBD2
CSARGPGGSYEQYF
TGCAGTGCTAGAGGACCGGGGGGCTCCTACGAGCAGTACTTC
>many|TRBV6-2/TRBV6-3|TRBJ1-2|NA
CASSWLGDYGYTF
TGTGCCAGCAGTTGGTTGGGGGACTATGGCTACACCTTC
>many|TRBV12-3/TRBV12-4|TRBJ2-5|TRBD2
CASSFSGTETQYF
TGTGCCAGCAGTTTTAGCGGGACTGAGACCCAGTACTTC
>few|TRBV29-1|TRBJ2-1|NA
CSVEILHNEQFF
TGCAGCGTTGAAATCCTCCACAATGAGCAGTTCTTC
>NA|TRBV10-2|TRBJ2-2|NA
CAGSTLGATGELFF
TGCGCCGGCAGTACCCTGGGGGCCACCGGGGAGCTGTTTTTT
>NA|TRBV7-6|TRBJ1-2|TRBD1
CASSQQGTGGYTF
TGTGCCAGCAGTCAACAGGGGACTGGTGGCTACACCTTC
>NA|TRBV28|TRBJ2-6|NA
CATCKPLSRANVLTF
TGTGCCACCTGTAAGCCACTTAGTAGGGCCAACGTCCTGACTTTC
>few|TRBV5-6|TRBJ2-7|NA
CASTFDRQPSYEQYF
TGTGCCAGCACCTTTGATCGACAGCCCTCCTACGAGCAGTACTTC
>many|TRBV12-3/TRBV12-4|TRBJ2-4|NA
CASSLGSVDPNIQYF
TGTGCCAGCAGTTTAGGATCTGTGGACCCAAACATTCAGTACTTC
>many|TRBV20-1|TRBJ2-2|NA
CSARILAETGELFF
TGCAGTGCTAGAATCCTCGCGGAAACCGGGGAGCTGTTTTTT
>many|TRBV28|TRBJ1-6|NA
CASSFHGSSLHF
TGTGCCAGCAGTTTCCATGGCTCTTCCCTCCACTTT
>few|TRBV5-1|TRBJ2-7|NA
CASSHALRGRSYEQYF
TGCGCCAGCAGCCACGCCCTCCGGGGGAGATCTTACGAGCAGTACTTC
>many|TRBV10-3|TRBJ1-4|TRBD1
CATYAGTGEKLFF
TGTGCCACCTACGCCGGGACAGGAGAAAAACTGTTTTTT
>few|TRBV5-1|TRBJ2-7|NA
CASSPVDSSYEQYF
TGCGCCAGCAGCCCGGTCGACAGCTCCTACGAGCAGTACTTC
>NA|TRBV3-1|TRBJ1-1|NA
CASSQNTNTEAFF
TGTGCCAGCAGCCAAAACACGAACACTGAAGCTTTCTTT
>NA|TRBV6-5|TRBJ2-2|TRBD2
CASIRDSGMNTGELFF
TGTGCCAGCATCAGAGACAGCGGGATGAACACCGGGGAGCTGTTTTTT
>NA|TRBV28|TRBJ1-2|NA
CASSRDGWDGYTF
TGTGCCAGCAGTCGGGACGGATGGGATGGCTACACCTTC
>many|TRBV5-4|TRBJ2-7|NA
CASSRNQGSYEQYF
TGTGCCAGCAGCCGTAATCAGGGGAGCTACGAGCAGTACTTC
>many|TRBV10-2|TRBJ1-3|NA
CASGLGGISGNTIYF
TGCGCCAGCGGCCTGGGGGGCATCTCTGGAAACACCATATATTTT
>NA|TRBV10-2|TRBJ2-5|TRBD2
CASSEEGLAEETQYF
TGCGCCAGCAGTGAGGAGGGACTAGCGGAAGAGACCCAGTACTTC
>NA|TRBV2|TRBJ2-3|NA
CASTQRQGYVDTQYF
TGTGCCAGCACCCAACGCCAGGGATATGTAGATACGCAGTATTTT
>many|TRBV12-3/TRBV12-4|TRBJ1-5|NA
CASSLQSNQPQHF
TGTGCCAGCAGTTTGCAGAGCAATCAGCCCCAGCATTTT
>many|TRBV7-2|TRBJ2-5|TRBD2
CASSVSGTTQETQYF
TGTGCCAGCAGCGTATCCGGGACTACTCAAGAGACCCAGTACTTC
>many|TRBV3-1|TRBJ1-1|NA
CASSQIQNTEAFF
TGTGCCAGCAGCCAAATACAGAACACTGAAGCTTTCTTT
>many|TRBV2|TRBJ2-4|NA
CASMWEGALPGAKNIQYF
TGTGCCAGCATGTGGGAGGGGGCCCTCCCCGGGGCCAAAAACATTCAGTACTTC
>NA|TRBV12-3/TRBV12-4|TRBJ1-6|NA
CASNRGNSPLHF
TGTGCCAGCAATAGGGGAAATTCACCCCTCCACTTT
>many|TRBV29-1|TRBJ1-2|TRBD1
CSVEVLRGQGGYTF
TGCAGCGTTGAAGTCCTCCGGGGACAGGGGGGCTACACCTTC
>few|TRBV12-3/TRBV12-4|TRBJ1-1|NA
CASSFPGGTEAFF
TGTGCCAGCAGTTTCCCTGGAGGTACTGAAGCTTTCTTT
>few|TRBV7-9|TRBJ2-3|NA
CASSLAGVGTDTQYF
TGTGCCAGCAGCTTAGCGGGAGTGGGGACAGATACGCAGTATTTT
>many|TRBV30|TRBJ1-5|NA
CAWSPGAGAQGSNQPQHF
TGTGCCTGGAGTCCGGGGGCAGGGGCCCAGGGGAGCAATCAGCCCCAGCATTTT
>many|TRBV7-9|TRBJ1-1|NA
CASSLREMNTEAFF
TGTGCCAGCAGCTTAAGGGAGATGAACACTGAAGCTTTCTTT
>many|TRBV29-1|TRBJ2-7|TRBD2
CSVVTGLSLYEQYF
TGCAGCGTTGTGACGGGACTATCCCTCTACGAGCAGTACTTC
>few|TRBV15|TRBJ1-3|TRBD1
CATSSPGQGKNTIYF
TGTGCCACCAGCAGCCCGGGACAGGGGAAGAACACCATATATTTT
>few|TRBV27|TRBJ1-6|NA
CASSLSSRSSYNSPLHF
TGTGCCAGCAGTTTATCGAGCCGGAGCTCCTATAATTCACCCCTCCACTTT
>many|TRBV29-1|TRBJ2-7|NA
CSVQPGSHEQYF
TGCAGCGTACAACCAGGGTCCCACGAGCAGTACTTC